Sequencing of this T cell receptor (beta chain) was carried out in a study of cytomegalovirus exposure and HLA in healthy donors. Study observations and caveats: Association with HLA alleles at 0.05 false discovery rate was found for around 15,000 TCR beta sequences in a later analysis.

PCR was performed using 60 Vbeta and 13 Jbeta primers. Using immunoSEQ multiplex PCR, the repertoire was profiled, and TCRdb retains in-frame clones only, with some absent. The top ten hold 0.57% of the sample, which has roughly 93,000 clones, 70% to 80% seen once. CDR1 and CDR2 from the germline V gene are SGHAT and FQNNGV. This CDR3 region has 17 residues. V gave up 5 bases and J gave up 2 bases, with 16 bases separating them. On this clone itself: Antigen: not known.

The sample was PBMCs. The chain has TRBV11-2 and TRBJ2-6; tentative D call: TRBD1 (6 bases). This sequence was found in a man aged 25-40 years in good health and CMV-seronegative. The CDR3 region is CASSPQRWGPGANVLTF. Here the CDR3 DNA reads TGTGCCAGCAGCCCCCAACGGTGGGGGCCTGGGGCCAACGTCCTGACTTTC.